This T cell receptor beta chain emerged from a study of sequential checkpoint blockade in melanoma. For the study at large: Randomization was 1:1 between first-line nivolumab→ipilimumab and ipilimumab→nivolumab. Maintenance nivolumab came after either treatment sequence.

V lost 3 bases to trimming and J lost 3 bases, with 15 bases between them. The CDR3 is 16 amino acids. Germline V CDR1 and CDR2: MDHEN, SYDVKM. The assay was immunoSEQ multiplex PCR, and TCRdb's table has in-frame clones only and misses some. The table includes roughly 20,000 clones, around 83% detected once. This clone was detected only once. Treatment: randomized to nivolumab then ipilimumab (arm A) or the reverse (arm B). Patients had received no earlier DNA-damaging chemotherapy. Live CD3+CD8+ CD19− CD56− cells were sorted from PBMCs. The sequence derives from a human donor with melanoma. The sample consisted of CD8+ T cells sorted from blood (inferred from file names), taken from a patient given nivolumab and ipilimumab in sequence. The J gene is TRBJ2-1, the V gene TRBV28; tentative D call: TRBD1 (6 bases). The CDR3 DNA follows: TGTGCCAGCAGTTTGGAGGACAGCCGCGACTACAATGAGCAGTTCTTC. Its protein product is CASSLEDSRDYNEQFF.